The TCR beta chain described here comes from a study of blood T cell repertoires in COVID-19. Study details: The United States, Italy and Spain were the sources of the acute and convalescent COVID-19 samples. PBMCs, B-cell-depleted T cells, or T cells were the source of the cDNA or gDNA that made up the material.

In the authors' methods: Nucleated cell number was recorded as an estimate derived from reference gene primer amplification. The data were produced by immunoSEQ multiplex PCR, yet TCRdb's version contains in-frame clones alone and is incomplete. That table gives V, J and clone size, and the DNA gave D and trimming. The sample includes approximately 260,000 clones, roughly nine tenths of them seen just once. The CDR3 extends over 15 amino acids. Trimming shortened V by 0 bases and J by 1 base, and 7 bases separated the two germline ends. CDR1 is SGHRS, CDR2 YFSETQ, per germline. This chain links TRBV5-1 with TRBJ2-2, with a tentative D call TRBD1 (6 bases). This TCR derives from a man aged 50 to 60 with acute or convalescent COVID-19. Sequenced input: peripheral blood. CDR3 DNA: TGCGCCAGCAGCTTGGAGACAGGGAACACCGGGGAGCTGTTTTTT. Its protein product is CASSLETGNTGELFF. Combining the CDR3 with reference TRBV5-1 and TRBJ2-2 gives the whole variable domain KAGVTQTPRYLIKTRGQQVTLSCSPISGHRSVSWYQQTPGQGLQFLFEYFSETQRNKGNFPGRFSGRQFSNSRSEMNVSTLELGDSALYLCASSLETGNTGELFFGEGSRLTVL.